The clone carrying this T cell receptor beta chain was counted only a few times. Its antigen remains unknown. The junction departs from the called germline gene at one end, perhaps through a read error. The data were taken from a study of blood T cells in healthy people across ages. The wider study: The template switching approach captured approximately one barcoded beta molecule for every two T cells. Study-level points and caveats: Expanded clonotype changes were possibly confounded by unknown donor CMV status. A roughly linear age-dependent decrease characterized TCR beta diversity per million T cells.

The CDR3 is 16 amino acids. Germline V gives CDR1 LNHNV, CDR2 YYDKDF (reference sequence). A second PCR, run for roughly 7 to 12 cycles, used a sample-barcoded 5' primer plus a J-beta primer mix. Via MiXCR, TCRdb re-called the 5' RACE reads, giving one row per CDR3 protein. This sample has roughly 1.5 million distinct CDR3 sequences, with approximately 42% found just once. The individuals who served as donors were healthy Caucasians living in Russia, aged roughly 6 to 95. The clonotype originates from a woman aged 18-29 years in good health. The J gene is TRBJ1-5, the V gene TRBV15; 7 positions agree with TRBD1. Material for sequencing was blood. The chain's CDR3 is CATSSENRGPNQPQHF. The CDR3 DNA is TGTGCCACCAGCAGTGAAAACAGGGGTCCGAATCAGCCTCAGCATTTT.